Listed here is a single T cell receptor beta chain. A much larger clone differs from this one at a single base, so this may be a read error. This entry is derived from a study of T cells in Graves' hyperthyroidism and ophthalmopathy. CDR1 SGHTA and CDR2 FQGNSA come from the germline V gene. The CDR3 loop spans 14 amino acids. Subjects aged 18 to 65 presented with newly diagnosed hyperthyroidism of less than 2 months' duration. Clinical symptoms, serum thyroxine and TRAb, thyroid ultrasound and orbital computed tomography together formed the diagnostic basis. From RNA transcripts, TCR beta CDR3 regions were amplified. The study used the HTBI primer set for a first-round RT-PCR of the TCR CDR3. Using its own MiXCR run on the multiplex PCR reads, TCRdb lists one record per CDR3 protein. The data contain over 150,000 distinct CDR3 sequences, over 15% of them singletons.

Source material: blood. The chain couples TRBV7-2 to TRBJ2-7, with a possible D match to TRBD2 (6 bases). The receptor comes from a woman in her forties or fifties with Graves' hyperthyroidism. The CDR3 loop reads CASSAGPLTYEKYF. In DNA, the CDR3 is TGTGCCAGCAGCGCGGGACCCTTGACCTACGAGAAGTACTTC. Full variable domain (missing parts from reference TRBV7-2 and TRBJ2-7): GAGVSQSPSNKVTEKGKDVELRCDPISGHTALYWYRQSLGQGLEFLIYFQGNSAPDKSGLPSDRFSAERTGGSVSTLTIQRTQQEDSAVYLCASSAGPLTYEKYFGPGTRLTVT.